A selection of T cell receptor beta chains follows, all from one sample in a study of low-dose radiotherapy and immunotherapy resistance in tumors. One entry per CDR3 protein results from TCRdb running MiXCR on the reads. The repertoire holds roughly 95,000 distinct CDR3 sequences, under 25% seen once, with 9.5% to 15% in the top ten. Here the sequenced sample was PBMCs, taken after low-dose radiotherapy plus immunotherapy. These TCRs come from a female donor with ovarian cancer. The CDR3 runs from the conserved cysteine through the conserved F or W. D genes are given only for firm matches. Part of the rows lack a size; the others show once, few, many or a class for expanded clones.

d_call j_call clone_size v_call cdr3_nt cdr3_aa
- TRBJ1-1 many TRBV20-1 TGCAGTGCTAGAGACAGCTCCCCCAACACTGAAGCTTTCTTT CSARDSSPNTEAFF
- TRBJ1-6 many TRBV6-2/TRBV6-3 TGTGCCAGCAGTGACGGCTTGAATTCACCCCTCCACTTT CASSDGLNSPLHF
TRBD1 TRBJ1-1 many TRBV29-1 TGCAGCGTTAAAAGGGGGACAGGAAGCTTCACTGAAGCTTTCTTT CSVKRGTGSFTEAFF
- TRBJ2-2 - TRBV28 TGTGCCAGCAGTTATCAGGGGACGTCCGGGGAGCTGTTTTTT CASSYQGTSGELFF
- TRBJ1-1 many TRBV18 TGTGCCAGCTCAGTACAGGGAGAGCACACTGAAGCTTTCTTT CASSVQGEHTEAFF
TRBD2 TRBJ2-3 - TRBV5-1 TGCGCCAGCAGCTCCTTAGCGGGGAGACCGTGGGATACGCAGTATTTT CASSSLAGRPWDTQYF
TRBD2 TRBJ2-1 many TRBV7-9 TGTGCCAGCAGCCTAAAACTAGCGGGACCGCGGCAGGAGCAGTTCTTC CASSLKLAGPRQEQFF
- TRBJ2-5 - TRBV20-1 TGCAGTGTGCAGACCCAAGAGACCCAGTACTTC CSVQTQETQYF
- TRBJ2-1 many TRBV5-1 TGCGCCAGCAGCTTGGAGACTATAGGCTCCTACAATGAGCAGTTCTTC CASSLETIGSYNEQFF
- TRBJ2-7 - TRBV7-8 TGTGCCAGCAGCAAAGGGACTGCAAACTACGAGCAGTACTTC CASSKGTANYEQYF
- TRBJ1-1 many TRBV11-3 TGTGCCAGCAGCTTAAGCGCCAGGGGTCACACTGAAGCTTTCTTT CASSLSARGHTEAFF
TRBD1 TRBJ1-5 many TRBV28 TGTGCCAGCAGTACGCAGGGGGGGAATCAGCCCCAGCATTTT CASSTQGGNQPQHF
- TRBJ1-1 few TRBV30 TGTGCCTGGAGTAGGATCACTGAAGCTTTCTTT CAWSRITEAFF
TRBD2 TRBJ2-2 many TRBV5-4 TGTGCCAGCAGCGCCGCCGCGGGACTAGCTGCCGGGGAGCTGTTTTTT CASSAAAGLAAGELFF
TRBD1 TRBJ1-2 many TRBV18 TGTGCCAGCTCACCGACCGGGACAGGGAATGGCTACACCTTC CASSPTGTGNGYTF
- TRBJ1-1 many TRBV6-6 TGTGCCTCTACCCACGTGGCAGCTAACACTGAAGCTTTCTTT CASTHVAANTEAFF
- TRBJ2-2 - TRBV20-1 TGCAGTGCTAGAGATTCGGAGGCCGGGGAGCTGTGTTTT CSARDSEAGELCF
- TRBJ2-1 - TRBV5-1 TGCGCCAGCAGTATTCGGGCCAACTACAATGAGCAGTTCTTC CASSIRANYNEQFF
TRBD2 TRBJ2-1 many TRBV20-1 TGCAGTGCTAGAGATCAACTAGCGGGGGTGGATGAGCAGTTCTTC CSARDQLAGVDEQFF
- TRBJ1-2 many TRBV7-2 TGTGCCAGCAGCCTGCAAGGCTCCTTTTTAAGCACCTTC CASSLQGSFLSTF
- TRBJ2-6 few TRBV6-1 TGTGCCAGCAGTGAAGGGAGGTGGGCTGGGGCCAACGTCCTGACTTTC CASSEGRWAGANVLTF
TRBD1 TRBJ1-2 many TRBV7-9 TGTGCCAGCAGCTCCAGCGTCACAGGGGGCGGTGGCTACACCTTC CASSSSVTGGGGYTF
- TRBJ2-6 many TRBV9 TGTGCCAGCAGCCGAGCATCTGGGGCCAACGTCCTGACTTTC CASSRASGANVLTF
- TRBJ2-2 many TRBV7-3 TGTGCCAGCAGCTCCACAGGGCCCGGGGAGCTGTTTTTT CASSSTGPGELFF
- TRBJ1-5 many TRBV5-8 TGTGCCAGCAGCTTGAGGGGGACGAGCAATCAGCCCCAGCATTTT CASSLRGTSNQPQHF
TRBD2 TRBJ2-2 many TRBV20-1 TGCAGTGCGGCTGCTAGCGGGGGGCCGAACACCGGGGAGCTGTTTTTT CSAAASGGPNTGELFF
TRBD1 TRBJ2-7 many TRBV6-1 TGTGCCAGCAGTGACTCAGTCGGACAGGGCGCCGAGCAGTACTTC CASSDSVGQGAEQYF
TRBD1 TRBJ2-7 many TRBV28 TGTGCCAGCATTACGACAGGGGGCTCCTACGAGCAGTACTTC CASITTGGSYEQYF
- TRBJ1-1 - TRBV4-3 TGCGCCAGCAGCCATCTGGCACAGAACACTGAAGCTTTCTTT CASSHLAQNTEAFF
- TRBJ2-1 few TRBV4-2 TGTGCCAGCAGCCAAGATTACGGGGGGCTCGATGAGCAGTTCTTC CASSQDYGGLDEQFF
TRBD1 TRBJ2-5 many TRBV12-3/TRBV12-4 TGTGCCAGCAACACGGGACAGGGGCGGGGGACCCAGTACTTC CASNTGQGRGTQYF
- TRBJ2-3 - TRBV29-1 TGCAGCGTAGGGACTAGCACAGATACGCAGTATTTT CSVGTSTDTQYF
TRBD2 TRBJ2-3 many TRBV30 TGTGCCTGTTTTTTAATTCCGGGAGGTAACACAGATACGCAGTATTTT CACFLIPGGNTDTQYF
- TRBJ1-1 many TRBV18 TGTGCCAGCTCACTAAGCCGGACGGAGGAAGCTTTCTTT CASSLSRTEEAFF
- TRBJ2-2 many TRBV7-9 TGTGCCAGCAGCTTGGCAGGGTACACCGGGGAGCTGTTTTTT CASSLAGYTGELFF
- TRBJ1-6 - TRBV7-9 TGTACCAGCAGCTTAGCGGCACTAAATTCACCCCTCCACTTT CTSSLAALNSPLHF
TRBD2 TRBJ2-3 many TRBV7-2 TGTGCCAGCAGGAGGACCGGGACTAGCGGCACAGATACGCAGTATTTT CASRRTGTSGTDTQYF
- TRBJ2-3 many TRBV6-2/TRBV6-3 TGTGCCAGCAGTTCCCGGACAAATACGCAGTATTTT CASSSRTNTQYF
- TRBJ2-3 - TRBV6-8 TGTGCCAGCAGTGGCGGCCGATTTACAGATACGCAGTATTTT CASSGGRFTDTQYF
- TRBJ2-6 many TRBV9 TGTGCCAGCAGCGTGAGGAGCTCTGGGGCCAACGTCCTGACTTTC CASSVRSSGANVLTF
TRBD1 TRBJ1-2 many TRBV7-2 TGTGCCAGCAGCTCCGCAGGGGGTCTTTATGGCTACACCTTC CASSSAGGLYGYTF